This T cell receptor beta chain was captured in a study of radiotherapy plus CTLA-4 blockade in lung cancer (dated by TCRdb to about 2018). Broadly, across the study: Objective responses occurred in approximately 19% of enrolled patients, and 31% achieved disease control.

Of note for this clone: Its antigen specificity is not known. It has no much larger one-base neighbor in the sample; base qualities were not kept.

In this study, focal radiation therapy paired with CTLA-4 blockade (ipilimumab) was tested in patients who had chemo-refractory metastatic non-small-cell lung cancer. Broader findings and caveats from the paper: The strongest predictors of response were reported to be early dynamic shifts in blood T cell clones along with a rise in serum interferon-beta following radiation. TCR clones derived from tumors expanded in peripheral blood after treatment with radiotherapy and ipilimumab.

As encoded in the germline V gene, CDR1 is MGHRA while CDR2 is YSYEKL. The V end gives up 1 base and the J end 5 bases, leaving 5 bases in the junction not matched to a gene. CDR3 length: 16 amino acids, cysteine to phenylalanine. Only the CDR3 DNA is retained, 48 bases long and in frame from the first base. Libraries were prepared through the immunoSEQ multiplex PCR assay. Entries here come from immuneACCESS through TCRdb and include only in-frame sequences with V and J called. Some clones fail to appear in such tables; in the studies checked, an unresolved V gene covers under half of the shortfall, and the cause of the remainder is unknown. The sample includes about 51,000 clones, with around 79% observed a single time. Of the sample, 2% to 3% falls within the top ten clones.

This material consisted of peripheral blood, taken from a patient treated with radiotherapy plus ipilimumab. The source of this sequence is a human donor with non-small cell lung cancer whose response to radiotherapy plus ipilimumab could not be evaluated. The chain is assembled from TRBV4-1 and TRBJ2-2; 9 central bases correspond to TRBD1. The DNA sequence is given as TGCGCCAGCAGCCAAGCCGGACAGGGGCGGACCGGGGAGCTGTTTTTT. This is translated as CASSQAGQGRTGELFF.